Each of the 13 T cell receptor beta chains below was sequenced from the same sample in a study of blood T cell repertoires in COVID-19. Repertoires were generated with immunoSEQ multiplex PCR, while TCRdb's copy carries only in-frame clones and drops some. This table has 70,000 to 90,000 clones, approximately 86% appearing once. The sample comprised peripheral blood. Receptor source: an elderly man with COVID-19, enrolled during active disease.

The CDR3 region is CASSTRGAGSNQPQHF. DNA of the CDR3: TGTGCCAGCAGCACACGGGGGGCGGGAAGCAATCAGCCCCAGCATTTT. This chain links TRBV21-1 with TRBJ1-5. TRBV21-1 represents a pseudogene. CDR3 length: 16 residues.

The J gene is TRBJ1-2, the V gene TRBV19; TRBD1 matches at 9 bases. CDR3 size: 17 residues. With 5 bases clipped from V and 1 base from J, the junction kept 11 bases outside the gene matches. Germline-derived CDR1 and CDR2 are LNHDA and SQIVND (reference sequence). The CDR3: CASSRGTGPHFNYGYTF. CDR3 coding DNA: TGTGCCAGTAGTCGCGGGACAGGGCCCCATTTTAACTATGGCTACACCTTC.

V is TRBV18 and J is TRBJ1-2; D is unresolved. The CDR3 contains 13 residues. CDR1 is KGHSH and CDR2 is LQKENI in the germline V gene. V was cut by 6 bases and J by 4 bases, with 12 bases left in between. CDR3 protein: CASSSPGGYGYTF. CDR3 in DNA: TGTGCCAGCTCCTCCCCGGGTGGCTATGGCTACACCTTC.

V is TRBV4-1 and J is TRBJ2-7; 7 bases line up with TRBD1. The J segment lost 2 bases and the V segment lost 0 bases, leaving 7 bases of the junction unmatched. The CDR3 spans 16 residues. Germline V gives CDR1 MGHRA, CDR2 YSYEKL. The CDR3 coding sequence is TGCGCCAGCAGCCAAGATCTGAGGGGGCCCCCCTACGAGCAGTACTTC. It codes for CASSQDLRGPPYEQYF.

The chain carries TRBV11-2 and TRBJ1-1, with D perhaps matching TRBD1 (6 bases). The V gene lost 5 bases and the J gene lost 10 bases, with 17 bases spanning the gap. The V gene's germline CDR1 is SGHAT and CDR2 FQNNGV. This CDR3 is built from 13 residues. CDR3 sequence reads: CASSQGTFTRAFF. Here the CDR3 DNA reads TGTGCCAGCAGCCAGGGGACATTCACTCGAGCTTTCTTT.

The chain employs TRBV7-2 and TRBJ2-3; D is possibly TRBD2 (6 bases). Trimming left V 5 bases short and J 4 bases short, with 7 bases between. This CDR3 comprises 12 residues. The germline gives CDR1 SGHTA, CDR2 FQGNSA. CDR3 in DNA: TGTGCCAGCAGCCCGGGAGCAGATACGCAGTATTTT. This gives the protein CASSPGADTQYF.

The gene calls are TRBV29-1 and TRBJ1-2; 7 nucleotides agree with TRBD1. Germline V gene data show CDR1 as SQVTM and CDR2 as ANQGSEA. Trimming at V came to 0 bases and at J to 4 bases, leaving 2 bases not matched to a gene. There are 13 residues in the CDR3. The CDR3 sequence is CSVEESGGYGYTF. The CDR3 region has the DNA TGCAGCGTTGAAGAGTCAGGGGGCTATGGCTACACCTTC. Variable domain in full (rest from reference TRBV29-1 and TRBJ1-2): SAVISQKPSRDICQRGTSLTIQCQVDSQVTMMFWYRQQPGQSLTLIATANQGSEATYESGFVIDKFPISRPNLTFSTLTVSNMSPEDSSIYLCSVEESGGYGYTFGSGTRLTVV.

J is TRBJ2-3 and V is TRBV20-1; D gene uncertain. V dropped 3 bases and J dropped 6 bases, with 7 bases sitting between them. The CDR3 extends over 11 amino acids. CDR1 and CDR2 from the germline V gene are DFQATT and SNEGSKA (reference sequence). The CDR3: CSASPSDTQYF. CDR3 nucleotides: TGCAGTGCTAGTCCGTCGGATACGCAGTATTTT.

The chain links TRBV7-9 to TRBJ2-1; tentative D call: TRBD2 (6 bases). The CDR3 runs 16 residues. Trimming took off 3 bases at V and 6 bases at J, with 18 bases between the two ends. Germline CDR1 is SEHNR and CDR2 is FQNEAQ (reference sequence). CDR3 DNA: TGTGCCAGCAGCTTTTTTGGCGGGGCCAAGGCCAATGAGCAGTTCTTC. It is translated as CASSFFGGAKANEQFF.

The chain joins TRBV25-1 to TRBJ1-2; a weak D match, TRBD1 (5 bases). V was cut by 4 bases and J by 8 bases, with 14 bases left in between. The CDR3 spans 13 residues. Germline loops: CDR1 MGHDK, CDR2 SYGVNS. CDR3 coding DNA: TGTGCCAGCAGTGCGACAGTGACGGAGGGCTACACCTTC. Translation: CASSATVTEGYTF.

The V and J genes are TRBV5-1 and TRBJ1-2; TRBD1 aligns across 7 bases. CDR3 length: 16 amino acids. V was pared by 1 base and J by 3 bases, with 9 bases of the junction left unmatched. Germline loops: CDR1 SGHRS, CDR2 YFSETQ. The CDR3 coding sequence is TGCGCCAGCAGCTTGTACTCAGGGGGTGGGGACTATGGCTACACCTTC. Translation gives CASSLYSGGGDYGYTF.

V gene TRBV4-1 combines with J gene TRBJ1-4; D is possibly TRBD1 (5 bases). The CDR3 covers 16 residues. Looked up from germline, CDR1 is MGHRA and CDR2 is YSYEKL. The V end was cut by 1 base, the J end by 3 bases, with 12 bases between. CDR3 region: CASSQAVGVANEKLFF. CDR3 sequence (DNA): TGCGCCAGCAGCCAAGCTGTAGGGGTGGCTAATGAAAAACTGTTTTTT.

This chain joins TRBV28 and TRBJ2-5; 8 nucleotides align to TRBD1. J lost 2 bases, V lost 6 bases, and 11 bases had no gene match. This CDR3 has 16 amino acids. Germline assignment: CDR1 MDHEN and CDR2 SYDVKM. CDR3 coding DNA: TGTGCCAGCAGACTCAGGGGGCGCCTTTTGCAAGAGACCCAGTACTTC. This translates into CASRLRGRLLQETQYF.